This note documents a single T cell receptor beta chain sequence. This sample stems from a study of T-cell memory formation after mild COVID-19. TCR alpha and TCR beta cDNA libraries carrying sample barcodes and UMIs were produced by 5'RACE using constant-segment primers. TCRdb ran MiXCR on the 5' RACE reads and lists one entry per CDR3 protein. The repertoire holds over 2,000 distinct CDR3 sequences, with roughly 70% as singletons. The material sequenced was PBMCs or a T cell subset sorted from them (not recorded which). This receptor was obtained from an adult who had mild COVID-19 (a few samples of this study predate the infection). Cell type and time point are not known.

CDR3 residues: CSGSTGTQETQYF. The CDR3 DNA reads TGCAGCGGATCGACAGGGACTCAAGAGACCCAGTACTTC. The rearrangement links TRBV29-1 to TRBJ2-5; a weak D match, TRBD1 (7 bases). V lost 7 bases, J lost 2 bases, and 14 bases lay in between. The CDR3 spans 13 residues. Germline CDR1 reads SQVTM; CDR2 reads ANQGSEA.